The source of this T cell receptor (beta chain) is a study of cytomegalovirus exposure and HLA in healthy donors listed by TCRdb under 2017. Some background on the complete study: An earlier analysis of approximately 640 of the donors reported approximately 300 Gb of sequence data and around 120 million unique TCR beta sequences from about 200 million T cells. About 300 gigabases of sequencing data and tens of millions of unique TCR sequences made up an early release that covered nearly 650 HLA-typed donors. Of the roughly 400 genotyped donors, approximately 80% fell in the genetic ancestry cluster associated with self-reported Caucasian donors. The study aimed to test whether cataloging public T cell receptors could reveal signatures of past pathogen exposure. Using immunosequencing, the study profiled T cell repertoires from fewer than 850 subjects and related those repertoires to cytomegalovirus serostatus. Along with the roughly 700-subject first cohort, a separate validation cohort of some 130 different subjects was used. To predict cytomegalovirus infection status, the study combined high-throughput TCR immunosequencing, statistical association of individual TCRs with disease status, and machine learning. A later analysis re-examined previously published TCR beta repertoires from roughly 720 donors and added high-resolution HLA genotyping to investigate patterns of TCR occurrence. The later analysis used no new phenotypic data to find candidate immune exposures, relying instead on TCR beta sequences and their occurrence across donors. In an earlier analysis of 500 to 650 of the donors, high-throughput TCR beta sequencing was used to judge whether each TCR beta V gene segment behaved as functional or pseudogenic. Donor age, sex, ethnicity and CMV serostatus were compiled alongside the repertoire data. In a later genetic analysis, genome-wide SNP genotypes for about three fifths of the 666 donors were used, and that subset was treated as a discovery cohort. All discovery cohort repertoires had been generated using a single sequencing platform. Both class I and class II loci were covered by HLA typing, at four-digit resolution. Typing coverage varied by locus: roughly 629-630 donors for A, B, C, DRB1 and DQB1; approximately 500 for DQA1; approximately 570 for DPA1; about 450 for DPB1. Five DR-DQ haplotypes were handled as single units for association and clustering, since linkage in the cohort was strong. On average, roughly 240,000 unique TCR beta nucleotide sequences were sequenced per donor among some 430 genotyped donors of the cohort, with about 17% of those sequences being non-productive.

Receptor libraries were prepared by the immunoSEQ multiplex PCR assay. For the multiplex PCR, a mixture combining 60 forward primers for TCR Vbeta segments and 13 reverse primers for TCR Jbeta segments was used. The CDR3 region of rearranged TCR beta genes was amplified from genomic DNA with a multiplex PCR assay. The amplified TCR beta libraries were sequenced on the Illumina HiSeq System as 87-base-pair reads. In the source study's methods: A later analysis tallied 75 million to 95 million unique TCR beta chains across the 700 or so repertoires, and around 10 million of those chains were shared by two or more donors. Raw reads were error-corrected and collapsed into unique sequences by a nearest-neighbor algorithm in which closely related sequences were merged to remove PCR and sequencing errors. V, D and J gene segments were assigned by aligning CDR3 sequences to IMGT reference sequences. For a sequence to be retained, a match of at least six nucleotides to both a V gene segment and a J gene segment was required. A rearrangement was called productive if the CDR3 had no stop codons and remained in frame with V and J, and every other rearrangement was called non-productive. CDR3 was defined by IMGT convention, running from the second conserved V-encoded cysteine to the conserved J-encoded phenylalanine. Sequences without an unambiguous match to a single V gene segment were excluded from the earlier analysis of almost 600 of the donors. An earlier analysis of a few hundred of the donors classified V segments as functional when productive rearrangements were above 56.7% and as segregating when the standard deviation between donors was above 5%. A statistical classification framework was built for diagnosing cytomegalovirus status from the catalog of TCR beta chain sequences. In a later analysis, V and J genes were assigned by comparing TCR nucleotide sequences against IMGT/GENE-DB human TR gene sequences. The TCRdist pipeline was used in a later analysis to assign CDR3 sequences and most-parsimonious VDJ recombination scenarios. A later analysis defined each TCR beta chain by its CDR3 amino acid sequence plus V-gene family, and excluded reads lacking a unique V-gene family. To address suspected cross-contamination and a sequencing artifact, a later analysis removed approximately 600 highly shared, low-generation-probability nucleotide sequences. In a later analysis, a clonal expansion index was calculated for each public chain from normalized within-repertoire ranks of inferred template counts. A later analysis computed generation probabilities with a VDJ recombination model fitted to out-of-frame rearrangements, and checked the results against IGoR. In a later analysis, TCR-TCR, TCR-HLA and TCR-CMV co-occurrence was scored with hypergeometric tests, and a repertoire-size bias correction was applied to TCR pairs. A later analysis estimated false discovery rates by permuting HLA or CMV assignments 20 times. A later analysis grouped co-occurring TCRs with DBSCAN, adding TCRdist sequence similarity when clustering within HLA-allele-positive subsets. Repertoires with fewer than 30,000 or more than 120,000 public chains, plus five repertoires with anomalous nucleotide sharing, were excluded from co-occurrence clustering. Drawn from immuneACCESS, this table holds only the in-frame rearrangements with V and J called that TCRdb kept. Clones are partly lost; checked studies trace under half to an unresolved V gene and leave the rest unexplained. That table is the source of V, J and clone size, and D and trimming were worked out from the DNA. Here the sample has over 150,000 clones; roughly four fifths occur a single time. 3.1% of the sample goes to the ten largest clones.

The cohort was made up of roughly 670 healthy bone marrow donors. Cohort members were all nominally healthy when sampled, although unrecorded immune exposures were likely present. The donor was CMV seropositive and belonged to the group of 250 to 300 seropositive cohort members. A peripheral blood sample was provided by each donor, and peripheral blood mononuclear cells were used for TCR beta sequencing. Genomic DNA was extracted from the blood cell samples with the Qiagen DNeasy Blood Extraction Kit. What the study reported, not specific to this receptor: In a later analysis, HLA-associated TCR beta chains were found to be more clonally expanded and to have lower generation probabilities than equally common non-associated chains. Because the 87-base-pair reads could not distinguish some IMGT-functional V segments, including TRBV6-2 and TRBV6-3, those segments were excluded. An association between a missense DCLRE1C variant and V-gene and J-gene trimming of TCR beta chains was found in a later genetic analysis and replicated in an independent cohort. The authors suggested that the approach could potentially be generalized to other disease states and immunological phenotypes. Because counts were too low, roughly 17 rarely observed V segments, including chromosome 9 orphons, were left out of the earlier analysis of 587 of the donors. In an earlier analysis of 587 of the donors, most TCR beta V segments appeared in productive rearrangements about 90% or about 30% of the time, broadly matching IMGT annotations. A further reported finding was that TCR beta sequences accurately predicted the HLA-A and HLA-B alleles for most subjects in the first cohort. In a later analysis, TCR association rates were found to vary across HLA loci, with the most associated TCRs seen for DRB1 alleles and the fewest for HLA-C alleles. Across donors, most TCR sequences were observed very rarely, whereas some public TCRs were present in many individuals. Only TCR beta chains were sequenced in this cohort, and the absence of alpha or paired-chain data limited detectable features. Correlated functional status among segregating V segments might reflect linkage disequilibrium, but an unknown experimental factor could not be ruled out. At a false discovery rate of 0.05, a later analysis linked about 16,000 TCR beta sequences to specific HLA alleles. The study listed 150 to 200 TCR beta chains as associated with cytomegalovirus. Cytomegalovirus status was reported to be diagnosed by the classifier with high specificity and sensitivity in both the original and validation cohorts. The presence/absence analyses assumed that sequencing depth was roughly uniform across donors, and that assumption may not be true. In a later genetic analysis, fewer N-insertions in productive TCRs were reported among donors in an Asian-associated ancestry cluster than the approximately 630-donor mean. A cluster of highly shared sequence variants was judged likely to be a technical artifact of the sequencing pipeline. Three of the identified cytomegalovirus-associated TCR beta chains were confirmed in vitro to be specific for cytomegalovirus antigens. In a later analysis, several top co-occurrence clusters were reported to appear linked to parvovirus B19, influenza, CMV and Epstein-Barr virus. CMV serostatus was the only immune exposure information available for the cohort. HLA typing was unavailable for some donors at each locus, so association tests used only the typed subset. Assigning TCR associations to individual alleles was difficult when HLA alleles, especially DR and DQ, strongly co-occurred. According to a later analysis, most CMV-associated TCR beta chains appeared to be HLA-restricted, and the HLA associations seemed to be driven largely by CMV exposure.

There are a few counts of this clone. Its antigen remains undetermined. Nothing much larger sits one base from this clone, and base qualities are not available. The germline V gene encodes CDR1 MDHEN and CDR2 SYDVKM. The trim is 1 base for V and 6 bases for J, with a gap of 10 bases between the germline ends. The CDR3 measures 14 amino acids from cysteine to phenylalanine. The sequence is cut down to CDR3 DNA, 42 bases in frame from base 1. What was sequenced was PBMCs. This clonotype was sampled from a woman in her thirties in good health and CMV-seropositive. The rearrangement joined TRBV28 to TRBJ2-1; TRBD2 is a weak D gene call, 5 bases matching. The DNA sequence follows: TGTGCCAGCAGTTTATTTAAACGGGGCAATGAGCAGTTCTTC. Translated, it reads CASSLFKRGNEQFF.